The source of this T cell receptor beta chain is a study of T cell repertoires in cytomegalovirus infection. One entry per CDR3 protein results from TCRdb running MiXCR on the reads. The profile shows 650,000 to 900,000 distinct CDR3 sequences, 32% of them singletons. Study-wide findings and caveats: Accumulated public TCR beta family frequency recognized individuals carrying CMV together with the relevant HLA. The ex vivo response was dominated by HLA-C-restricted CMV-specific TCR beta clonotypes.

The CDR3 is made up of 16 amino acids. Germline V CDR1 and CDR2: SEHNR, FQNEAQ (reference sequence). V was shortened by 4 bases and J by 4 bases, with 17 bases between the two germline ends. In this sample, this clonotype turned up a few times. What it binds is not known. The chain employs TRBV7-9 and TRBJ2-1, with D maybe TRBD2 (7 bases). This clonotype was sampled from a human donor in good health (CMV status not recorded). Some clones in this sample may be carry-over from other donors' samples. The specimen was cultured CD8+ T cells from PBMCs, collected from culture after CMV antigen stimulation. Here the CDR3 DNA reads TGTGCCAGCAGCTGGAATTCGGGGGGCCGATACAATGAGCAGTTCTTC. Translation gives CASSWNSGGRYNEQFF. Filled out from reference TRBV7-9 and TRBJ2-1, the complete variable domain reads DTGVSQNPRHKITKRGQNVTFRCDPISEHNRLYWYRQTLGQGPEFLTYFQNEAQLEKSRLLSDRFSAERPKGSFSTLEIQRTEQGDSAMYLCASSWNSGGRYNEQFFGPGTRLTVL.